One sample yielded the 18 T cell receptor beta chains listed below, sequenced in a study of T cell repertoires in cytomegalovirus infection. TCRdb called the reads again in MiXCR, with one record for every CDR3 protein. The table has hundreds of thousands of distinct CDR3 sequences, around 24% seen once. Sequencing was carried out using CD8+ T cells from PBMCs. These receptor sequences come from a human donor in good health (CMV status not recorded). Some clones in this sample may be carry-over from other donors' samples.

This chain connects TRBV9 to TRBJ1-2; D ambiguous. The CDR3 has 12 amino acids. From germline, CDR1 is SGDLS and CDR2 YYNGEE. Deletions cut 3 bases from V and 7 bases from J, with 10 bases between. CDR3 in DNA: TGTGCCAGCAGCGGCTACCTCTTTGGCTACACCTTC. Protein: CASSGYLFGYTF.

V and J are TRBV29-1 and TRBJ1-2, with D possibly TRBD1 on 5 matching bases. This CDR3 spans 12 amino acids. The V gene's germline CDR1 is SQVTM and CDR2 ANQGSEA. The V end lost 6 bases, the J end lost 4 bases, and 12 bases lay between the germline ends. For the CDR3, the DNA is TGCAGCGTGGGGCCCTTGGGCTATGGCTACACCTTC. Amino acid sequence: CSVGPLGYGYTF.

This clonotype was seen repeatedly, ten times or more. This sequence joins TRBV7-9 and TRBJ1-2, with D hard to call. The CDR3 spans 13 residues. Between the trimmed V and J ends, which lost 1 base and 6 bases, there was a span of 9 bases. The germline V gene has CDR1 SEHNR and CDR2 FQNEAQ (reference sequence). The CDR3 loop reads CASSLGGSDGYTF. The DNA of the CDR3 is TGTGCCAGCAGCTTAGGAGGATCGGATGGCTACACCTTC.

This clonotype was seen ten or more times. V gene TRBV7-2 combines with J gene TRBJ1-1; 9 bases map to TRBD1. After removal of 2 bases from V and 8 bases from J, the junction contained 12 bases not matched to a gene. CDR1 is SGHTA, CDR2 FQGNSA, per germline. The CDR3 totals 16 residues. The CDR3: CASSLLGMNRGQEAFF. CDR3 in DNA: TGTGCCAGCAGCTTATTGGGGATGAACAGGGGGCAGGAAGCTTTCTTT.

This clonotype was seen many times. The chain employs TRBV7-3 and TRBJ2-1; D might be TRBD1 or TRBD2, each matching 6 bases. Germline lookup yields CDR1 SGHTA and CDR2 FQGTGA. This CDR3 has 15 residues. The V end was cut by 0 bases, the J end by 8 bases, with 14 bases between. CDR3 sequence: CASSLTGGKGDEQFF. In DNA, the CDR3 is TGTGCCAGCAGCTTAACGGGGGGCAAAGGTGATGAGCAGTTCTTC.

This clonotype was counted only a few times. The chain is built from TRBV25-1 and TRBJ2-2, with D unresolved. Trimming cost V 8 bases and J 3 bases, with 13 bases left between them. The CDR3 is 14 residues long. Germline CDR1 reads MGHDK; CDR2 reads SYGVNS. The CDR3 sequence: CASQDRVHTGELFF. The CDR3, as DNA: TGTGCCAGCCAAGATAGGGTCCACACCGGGGAGCTGTTTTTT.

There are a few counts of this clonotype. This chain links TRBV14 with TRBJ1-2, with D perhaps TRBD1 (5 bases). CDR3 size: 14 residues. The V and J ends lost 4 bases and 6 bases respectively, with 15 bases between them. CDR1 and CDR2 (germline): SGHDN, FVKESK. CDR3 bases: TGTGCCAGCAGCCGAAAAACGACAGTAAATGGCTACACCTTC. Amino acid sequence: CASSRKTTVNGYTF.

The gene calls are TRBV20-1 and TRBJ2-3; either TRBD1 or TRBD2 may supply D (5 bases each). Germline loops: CDR1 DFQATT, CDR2 SNEGSKA (reference sequence). V lost 1 base, J lost 0 bases, and 11 bases lay in between. This CDR3 has 15 residues. CDR3 residues: CSARVLGVSTDTQYF. CDR3 sequence (DNA): TGCAGTGCTAGAGTTCTGGGGGTTAGCACAGATACGCAGTATTTT.

The J gene is TRBJ2-1, the V gene TRBV7-3; 8 bases align to TRBD1. There are 16 residues in the CDR3. Per germline, CDR1 SGHTA and CDR2 FQGTGA. V was clipped by 3 bases and J by 6 bases; unmatched bases: 10. The chain's CDR3 is CASSFYLEDRANEQFF. CDR3 coding DNA: TGTGCCAGCAGCTTCTATTTGGAGGACAGGGCCAATGAGCAGTTCTTC.

This clonotype was seen ten or more times. The chain carries TRBV28 and TRBJ2-1; D call uncertain. The CDR3 totals 12 residues. Germline CDR1 is MDHEN and CDR2 is SYDVKM. The V gene lost 7 bases and the J gene lost 4 bases, with 8 bases spanning the gap. CDR3 in amino acids: CASKHRYNEQFF. The CDR3 bases are TGTGCCAGCAAGCACAGATACAATGAGCAGTTCTTC.

This clonotype was seen a handful of times. The V and J genes are TRBV6-2 or TRBV6-3 and TRBJ1-5, with D possibly matching TRBD1 (5 bases). The CDR3 covers 14 residues. The V end lost 3 bases, the J end lost 5 bases, and 11 bases lay between the germline ends. CDR1 is MNHEY, CDR2 SVGEGT, per germline. CDR3: CASSYSGFHQPQHF. The DNA of the CDR3 is TGTGCCAGCAGTTATTCAGGGTTTCATCAGCCCCAGCATTTT.

Remarks on this clonotype: Given the absence of the conserved phenylalanine or tryptophan at the CDR3 end, a read error is likely. V gene TRBV10-3 combines with J gene TRBJ2-3, with 9 bases aligning to TRBD1. Per germline, CDR1 ENHRY and CDR2 SYGVKD. The J segment lost 6 bases and the V segment lost 3 bases, leaving 10 bases of the junction unmatched. The CDR3 consists of 16 residues. The CDR3 DNA follows: TGTGCCATCAGTGACCCGGGACAGGGAATGGTGGATACGCAGTATTAT. The encoded protein is CAISDPGQGMVDTQYY.

This clonotype was seen a handful of times. The V and J genes are TRBV12-3 or TRBV12-4 and TRBJ2-3; D may be TRBD1 or TRBD2 (5 bases each). CDR3 length: 14 amino acids. Trimming shortened V by 3 bases and J by 3 bases, and 10 bases separated the two germline ends. The DNA for the CDR3 is TGTGCCAGCAGTTTGAGGGGTTGGACAGATACGCAGTATTTT. Amino acid sequence: CASSLRGWTDTQYF.

There are many counts of this clonotype. The genes are TRBV6-2 or TRBV6-3 and TRBJ1-2; possible D gene TRBD1, 5 bases. Trimming cost V 2 bases and J 4 bases, with 23 bases left between them. The CDR3 extends over 18 amino acids. The V gene's germline CDR1 is MNHEY and CDR2 SVGEGT. The CDR3 DNA is TGTGCCAGCAGTTACACGCCCTATTCCCAGGGTTCCGTCTATGGCTACACCTTC. It is translated as CASSYTPYSQGSVYGYTF.

The genes are TRBV28 and TRBJ2-5; D not resolved. Germline assignment: CDR1 MDHEN and CDR2 SYDVKM. Trimming pared 3 bases from V and 0 bases from J, leaving 8 bases between. The CDR3 totals 14 residues. As DNA, the CDR3 is TGTGCCAGCAGTTTGGTGGACGACCAAGAGACCCAGTACTTC. Translation: CASSLVDDQETQYF.

This clonotype was counted only a few times. A much more abundant neighbour one base away suggests this may be a read error. V and J are TRBV19 and TRBJ1-1, with D unclear. The CDR3 length is 19 residues. Trimming took 8 bases from V and 0 from J, leaving 28 bases between them. Germline lookup yields CDR1 LNHDA and CDR2 SQIVND (reference sequence). The DNA of the CDR3 is TGTGCCAGTGGGTCAAACTACTGGGGAGAGACGTCCATGAACACTGAAGCTTTCTTT. Its translation is CASGSNYWGETSMNTEAFF.

This chain connects TRBV12-3 or TRBV12-4 to TRBJ1-2; TRBD1 matches 7 bases. V shed 7 bases and J 4 bases; nucleotides not matched to a gene: 12. The CDR3 consists of 15 residues. CDR3 DNA sequence: TGTGCCAGCACGCAGGAACTTTGGGACAGCTATGGCTACACCTTC. The encoded protein is CASTQELWDSYGYTF.

V is TRBV20-1 and J is TRBJ2-3; no reliable D call. CDR3 length: 13 residues. Trimming took 1 base from V and 5 from J, leaving 10 bases between them. Germline CDR1 reads DFQATT; CDR2 reads SNEGSKA (reference sequence). The CDR3 sequence is CSARGFIRDTQYF. The CDR3 nucleotides read TGCAGTGCTAGAGGTTTTATCCGAGATACGCAGTATTTT.